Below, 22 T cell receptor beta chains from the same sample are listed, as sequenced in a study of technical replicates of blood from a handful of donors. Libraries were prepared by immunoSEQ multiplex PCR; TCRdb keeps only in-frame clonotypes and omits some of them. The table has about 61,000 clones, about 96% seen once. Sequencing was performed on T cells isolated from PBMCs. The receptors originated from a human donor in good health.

The CDR3 DNA follows: TGTGCCAGCAGTAAACTCGGCGCAAAGGGGGAGCAGTACTTC. Translation gives CASSKLGAKGEQYF. The gene calls are TRBV6-5 and TRBJ2-7, with D maybe TRBD1 (5 bases). The CDR3 consists of 14 residues. CDR1 MNHEY and CDR2 SVGAGI come from the germline V gene. V gave up 5 bases and J gave up 7 bases, with 18 bases separating them.

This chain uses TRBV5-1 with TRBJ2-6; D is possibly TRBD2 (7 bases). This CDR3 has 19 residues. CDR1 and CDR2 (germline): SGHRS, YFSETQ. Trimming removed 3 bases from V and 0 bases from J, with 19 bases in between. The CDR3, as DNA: TGCGCCAGCAGCTCCACGGGGGGTCTGGACAGCTCTGGGGCCAACGTCCTGACTTTC. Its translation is CASSSTGGLDSSGANVLTF.

CDR3 sequence reads: CASEGATYEQYF. The CDR3 nucleotides read TGTGCCAGCGAAGGGGCTACCTACGAGCAGTACTTC. The chain combines TRBV19 with TRBJ2-7; D might be TRBD1 (5 bases). Germline V CDR1 and CDR2: LNHDA, SQIVND (reference sequence). The CDR3 has 12 amino acids. V shed 9 bases and J shed 2 bases, with 11 bases lying between them. Supplemented by reference TRBV19 and TRBJ2-7, the full variable domain reads DGGITQSPKYLFRKEGQNVTLSCEQNLNHDAMYWYRQDPGQGLRLIYYSQIVNDFQKGDIAEGYSVSREKKESFPLTVTSAQKNPTAFYLCASEGATYEQYFGPGTRLTVT.

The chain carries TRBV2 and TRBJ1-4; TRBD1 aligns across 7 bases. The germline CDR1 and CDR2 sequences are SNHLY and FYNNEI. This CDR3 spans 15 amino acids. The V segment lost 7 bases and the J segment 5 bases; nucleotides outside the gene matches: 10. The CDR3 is CASNRQGQGNEKLFF. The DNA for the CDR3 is TGTGCCAGCAATAGACAGGGCCAGGGAAATGAAAAACTGTTTTTT.

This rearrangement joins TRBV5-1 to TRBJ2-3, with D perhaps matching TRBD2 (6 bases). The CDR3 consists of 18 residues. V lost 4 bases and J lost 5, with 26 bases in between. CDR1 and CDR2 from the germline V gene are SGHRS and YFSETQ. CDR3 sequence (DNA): TGCGCCAGCAGCCCACGTCCAAAGACTAGTGATCGGGGAGATACGCAGTATTTT. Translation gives CASSPRPKTSDRGDTQYF.

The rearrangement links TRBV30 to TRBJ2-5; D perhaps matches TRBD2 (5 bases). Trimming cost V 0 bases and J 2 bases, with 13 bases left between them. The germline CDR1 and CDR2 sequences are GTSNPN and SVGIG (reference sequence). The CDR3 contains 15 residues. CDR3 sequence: CAWSVTGSTQETQYF. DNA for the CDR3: TGTGCCTGGAGTGTAACGGGGTCGACTCAAGAGACCCAGTACTTC.

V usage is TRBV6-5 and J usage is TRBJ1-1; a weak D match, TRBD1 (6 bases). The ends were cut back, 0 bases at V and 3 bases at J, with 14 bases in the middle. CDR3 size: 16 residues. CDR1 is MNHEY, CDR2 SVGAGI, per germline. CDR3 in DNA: TGTGCCAGCAGTTACTCGTGGGGTCAGGGGCACACTGAAGCTTTCTTT. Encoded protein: CASSYSWGQGHTEAFF.

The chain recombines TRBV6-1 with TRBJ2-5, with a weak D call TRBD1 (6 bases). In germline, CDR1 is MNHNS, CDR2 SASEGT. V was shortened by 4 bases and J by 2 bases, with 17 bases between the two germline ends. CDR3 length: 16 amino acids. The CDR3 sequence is CASSVGHPKIQETQYF. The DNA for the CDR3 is TGTGCCAGCAGTGTGGGACACCCCAAAATACAAGAGACCCAGTACTTC.

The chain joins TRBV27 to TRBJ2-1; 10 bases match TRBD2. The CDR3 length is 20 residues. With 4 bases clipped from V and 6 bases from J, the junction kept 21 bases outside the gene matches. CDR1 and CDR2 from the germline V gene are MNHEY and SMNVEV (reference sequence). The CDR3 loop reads CASSSLFNLLAGGVGNEQFF. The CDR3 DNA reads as TGTGCCAGCAGTTCACTCTTCAACCTTTTAGCGGGAGGAGTGGGCAATGAGCAGTTCTTC.

The CDR3 DNA sequence: TGTGCCTGGAGCGGGACAGGGGGCTACTATAATTCACCCCTCCACTTT. This sequence encodes CAWSGTGGYYNSPLHF. The chain is built from TRBV30 and TRBJ1-6; TRBD1 matches at 12 bases. V lost 3 bases and J lost 3; bases outside the gene matches: 3. Germline lookup yields CDR1 GTSNPN and CDR2 SVGIG (reference sequence). The CDR3 extends over 16 amino acids.

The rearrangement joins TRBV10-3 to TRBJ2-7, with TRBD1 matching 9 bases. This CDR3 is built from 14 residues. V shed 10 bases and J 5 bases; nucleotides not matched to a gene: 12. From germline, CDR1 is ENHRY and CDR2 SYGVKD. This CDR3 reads CATRGQGNFDEQYF. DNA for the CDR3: TGTGCCACCCGGGGACAGGGTAACTTTGACGAGCAGTACTTC.

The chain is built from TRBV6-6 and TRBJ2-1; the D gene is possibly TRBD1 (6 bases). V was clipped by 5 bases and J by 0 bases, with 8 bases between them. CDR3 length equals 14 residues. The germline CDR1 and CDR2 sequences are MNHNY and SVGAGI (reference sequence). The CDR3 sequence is CASSQGSSYNEQFF. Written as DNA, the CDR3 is TGTGCCAGCAGTCAGGGGAGCTCCTACAATGAGCAGTTCTTC.

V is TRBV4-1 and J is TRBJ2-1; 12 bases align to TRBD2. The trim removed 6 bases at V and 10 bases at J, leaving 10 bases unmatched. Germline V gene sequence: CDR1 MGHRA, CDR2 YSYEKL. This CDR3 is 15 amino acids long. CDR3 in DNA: TGCGCCAGCAGAAGTCAGACTAGCGGGAGTTCCGAGCAGTTCTTC. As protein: CASRSQTSGSSEQFF.

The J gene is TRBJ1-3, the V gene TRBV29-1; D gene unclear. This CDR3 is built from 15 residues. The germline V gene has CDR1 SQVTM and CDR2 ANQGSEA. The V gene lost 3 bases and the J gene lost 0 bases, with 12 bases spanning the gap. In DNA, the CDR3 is TGCAGCGTTGAGTTCGAATTCAGCTCTGGAAACACCATATATTTT. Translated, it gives CSVEFEFSSGNTIYF.

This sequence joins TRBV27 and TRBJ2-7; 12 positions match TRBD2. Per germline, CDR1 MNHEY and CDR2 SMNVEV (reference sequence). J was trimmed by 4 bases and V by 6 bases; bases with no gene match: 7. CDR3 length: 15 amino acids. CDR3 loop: CASRLAGGKNYEQYF. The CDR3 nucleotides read TGTGCCAGCAGACTAGCGGGAGGAAAAAATTACGAGCAGTACTTC.

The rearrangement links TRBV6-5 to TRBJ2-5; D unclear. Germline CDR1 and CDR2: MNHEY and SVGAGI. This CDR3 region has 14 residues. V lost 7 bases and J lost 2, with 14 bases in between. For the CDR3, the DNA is TGTGCCAGCACGGAGTTAGCCCGGCAAGAGACCCAGTACTTC. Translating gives CASTELARQETQYF.

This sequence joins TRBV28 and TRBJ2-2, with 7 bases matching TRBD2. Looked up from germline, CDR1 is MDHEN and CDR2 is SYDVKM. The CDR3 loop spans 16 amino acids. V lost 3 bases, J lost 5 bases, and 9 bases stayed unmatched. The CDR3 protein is CASSLGGKSGTGELFF. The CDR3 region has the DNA TGTGCCAGCAGTTTGGGAGGGAAGTCAGGAACCGGGGAGCTGTTTTTT.

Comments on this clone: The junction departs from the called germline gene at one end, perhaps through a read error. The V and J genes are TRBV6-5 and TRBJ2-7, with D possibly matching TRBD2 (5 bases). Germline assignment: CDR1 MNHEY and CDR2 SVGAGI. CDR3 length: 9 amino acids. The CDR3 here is CASSSGGFF. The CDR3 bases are TGTGCCAGCAGTTCTGGAGGTTTCTTC.

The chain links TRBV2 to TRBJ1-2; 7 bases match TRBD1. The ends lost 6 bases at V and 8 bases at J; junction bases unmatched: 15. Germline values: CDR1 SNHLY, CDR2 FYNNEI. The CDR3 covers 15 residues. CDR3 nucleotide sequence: TGTGCCAGCAGCACGCCAGGGGGGTCTTTGCGGGGCTACACCTTC. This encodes CASSTPGGSLRGYTF.

The CDR3 spells CASSSVQGKAKNIQYF. CDR3 bases: TGTGCCAGCAGCTCCGTACAGGGGAAGGCCAAAAACATTCAGTACTTC. This chain uses TRBV5-6 with TRBJ2-4; 7 bases agree with TRBD1. The CDR3 totals 16 residues. The trim removed 3 bases at V and 1 base at J, leaving 7 bases unmatched. Germline V gene data show CDR1 as SGHDT and CDR2 as YYEEEE. The complete variable domain, with remaining parts taken from reference TRBV5-6 and TRBJ2-4, reads DAGVTQSPTHLIKTRGQQVTLRCSPKSGHDTVSWYQQALGQGPQFIFQYYEEEERQRGNFPDRFSGHQFPNYSSELNVNALLLGDSALYLCASSSVQGKAKNIQYFGAGTRLSVL.

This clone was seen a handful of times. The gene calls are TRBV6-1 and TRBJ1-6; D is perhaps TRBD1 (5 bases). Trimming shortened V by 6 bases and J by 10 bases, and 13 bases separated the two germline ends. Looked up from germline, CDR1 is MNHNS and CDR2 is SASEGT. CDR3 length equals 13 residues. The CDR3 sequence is CASRTGSNSPLHF. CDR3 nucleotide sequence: TGTGCCAGCAGAACAGGATCGAACTCACCCCTCCACTTT.

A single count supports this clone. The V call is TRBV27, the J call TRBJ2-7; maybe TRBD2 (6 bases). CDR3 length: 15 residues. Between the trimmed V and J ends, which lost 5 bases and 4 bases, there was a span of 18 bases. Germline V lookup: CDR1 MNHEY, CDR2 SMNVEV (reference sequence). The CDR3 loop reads CASSPQLGGVYEQYF. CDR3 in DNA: TGTGCCAGCAGTCCTCAACTAGGAGGGGTTTACGAGCAGTACTTC.